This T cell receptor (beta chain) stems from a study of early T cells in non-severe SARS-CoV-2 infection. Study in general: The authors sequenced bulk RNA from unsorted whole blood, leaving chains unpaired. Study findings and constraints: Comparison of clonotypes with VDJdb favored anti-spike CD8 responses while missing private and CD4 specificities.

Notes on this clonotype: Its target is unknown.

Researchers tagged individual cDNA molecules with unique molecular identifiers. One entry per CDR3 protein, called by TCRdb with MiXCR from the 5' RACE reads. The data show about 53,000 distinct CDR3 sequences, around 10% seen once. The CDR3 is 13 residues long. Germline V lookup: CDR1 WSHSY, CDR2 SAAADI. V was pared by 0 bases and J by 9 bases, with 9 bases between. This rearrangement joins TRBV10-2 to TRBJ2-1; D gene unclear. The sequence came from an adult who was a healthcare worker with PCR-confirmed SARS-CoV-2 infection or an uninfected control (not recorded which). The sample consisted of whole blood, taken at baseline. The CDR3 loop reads CASSESGLGEQFF. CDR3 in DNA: TGCGCCAGCAGTGAGTCAGGTCTAGGTGAGCAGTTCTTC.